This T cell receptor (beta chain) was documented in a study of regulatory T cells in long-lasting Graves disease. Germline assignment: CDR1 MNHNS and CDR2 SASEGT. J gave up 3 bases and V 7 bases, and 9 bases lay outside the gene matches. The CDR3 is 14 residues long. This clonotype was recorded at least ten times. The TCR beta library used iRepertoire HTBI primers with Arm-PCR amplification of CDR3. TCRdb redid the calling of the multiplex PCR reads with MiXCR, one entry per CDR3 protein. Among 300,000 to 500,000 distinct CDR3 sequences, roughly 20% were seen once, and the ten largest hold around 20%. Time point of the sample: persistent/refractory GD, antithyroid drugs over 5 years with positive TRAb. The TCR library was made from RNA extracted from PBMCs.

The V and J genes are TRBV6-1 and TRBJ2-7; 7 bases map to TRBD1. The sample was peripheral blood mononuclear cells (PBMCs), taken when the disease was refractory, from a patient treated with antithyroid drugs. The receptor's source is a female donor with Graves disease. DNA for the CDR3: TGTGCCAGCAAACCTCCGGGACAGAACTACGAGCAGTACTTC. This codes for CASKPPGQNYEQYF.